This record concerns one T cell receptor beta chain sequence. The data were taken from a study of blood T cell repertoires in COVID-19. Study summary: Whether acute or convalescent, the COVID-19 samples came from the United States, Italy and Spain.

Per the original methods: Amplified reference gene primers provided the basis for estimating nucleated cell counts. Sequenced by immunoSEQ multiplex PCR; TCRdb stores in-frame clones only, minus some. The DNA was the basis for D and trimming; V, J and clone size are from that table. In the table there are around 130,000 clones, 75% to 85% of which are singletons. Germline V gene sequence: CDR1 SGHAT, CDR2 FQNNGV. CDR3 length equals 11 residues. V dropped 5 bases and J dropped 10; count of bases not matched to a gene: 3. Sample: peripheral blood. This TCR was recovered from a woman older than 75 with acute or convalescent COVID-19. V is TRBV11-2 and J is TRBJ1-1, with TRBD1 matching 8 bases. The CDR3 DNA sequence: TGTGCCAGCAGCCCCGACAGGGGAGCTTTCTTT. This codes for CASSPDRGAFF.